These 19 T cell receptor beta chains were all obtained from the same sample, sequenced in a study of tumor-infiltrating lymphocytes in primary liver carcinoma. The template, around 520 ng total RNA, yielded TCR beta cDNA made with a constant-region primer. Researchers made the TCR beta libraries by running three nested multiplex PCR rounds with slightly modified ARM-PCR. TRBV1-TRBV30 forward primers and a C-beta reverse primer were used in the first two PCR rounds, which each ran for approximately 11 cycles. TCRdb used MiXCR to reprocess the multiplex PCR reads, holding one entry per CDR3 protein. Of 320,000 or so distinct CDR3 sequences detected, roughly two thirds appear once; the ten largest clones hold roughly 9%. Blood RNA originated from unsorted whole blood, with germline DNA additionally extracted. The sequencing input was peripheral blood. All receptors derive from a man in his forties or fifties with primary liver carcinoma and hepatitis B virus infection.

This clonotype was seen once. A much bigger clone sits one base away, suggesting this may be a read error. The chain is built from TRBV6-1 and TRBJ1-2; D remains ambiguous. CDR1 is MNHNS, CDR2 SASEGT, per germline. The CDR3 is 16 residues long. This chain's CDR3 is CTSTYSRWGINYGYTF. In DNA form, the CDR3 reads TGTACCAGCACCTACAGCCGATGGGGAATTAACTATGGCTACACCTTC.

This clonotype was counted many times. V is TRBV4-2 and J is TRBJ1-1; no definite D call. Trimming stripped 5 bases from V and 6 bases from J, with 16 bases between. The CDR3 totals 14 residues. CDR1 is LGHNA and CDR2 is YNFKEQ in the germline V gene. CDR3 sequence reads: CASSTNQRGAEAFF. DNA of the CDR3: TGTGCCAGCAGCACAAACCAGAGAGGCGCTGAAGCTTTCTTT.

The chain couples TRBV28 to TRBJ2-2, with D unclear. The CDR3 is 12 amino acids. The germline CDR1 and CDR2 sequences are MDHEN and SYDVKM. V was clipped by 3 bases and J by 7 bases, with 6 bases between them. CDR3 protein: CASSLNHGELFF. The CDR3 DNA reads as TGTGCCAGCAGTTTGAATCACGGGGAGCTGTTTTTT.

Remarks on this clonotype: One junction end does not reproduce the germline sequence, and a read error may be involved. The chain recombines TRBV6-2 or TRBV6-3 with TRBJ1-1, with D uncertain. CDR3 length: 13 residues. The germline CDR1 and CDR2 sequences are MNHEY and SVGEGT. The CDR3 is CASSWARSTETFF. DNA of the CDR3: TGTGCCAGCAGTTGGGCCAGGAGCACTGAAACTTTCTTT.

The V gene is TRBV4-3, the J gene TRBJ1-2, with a tentative D call TRBD1 (6 bases). Germline V gives CDR1 LGHNA, CDR2 YSLEER. The CDR3 runs 15 residues. V lost 0 bases and J lost 4, with 12 bases in between. The CDR3 nucleotides are TGCGCCAGCAGCCAAGAGTGGACAGCTAGCTATGGCTACACCTTC. It encodes CASSQEWTASYGYTF.

The chain has TRBV7-9 and TRBJ1-2; no reliable D call. Per germline, CDR1 SEHNR and CDR2 FQNEAQ (reference sequence). CDR3 size: 11 residues. V was cut by 7 bases and J by 6 bases, with 9 bases left in between. CDR3 sequence: CASKSAHGYTF. CDR3 coding DNA: TGTGCCAGCAAGAGCGCCCATGGCTACACCTTC.

In the case of this clonotype: A much larger clone differs from this one at a single base, so this may be a read error. The rearrangement uses TRBV29-1 and TRBJ2-7; 10 bases agree with TRBD2. The J segment lost 4 bases and the V segment lost 2 bases, leaving 5 bases of the junction unmatched. There are 14 residues in the CDR3. The germline gives CDR1 SQVTM, CDR2 ANQGSEA. In DNA, the CDR3 is TGCAGCGTTGAAACAGGAGCGGGGGGGTACGAGCAGTACTTC. This sequence encodes CSVETGAGGYEQYF.

The V and J genes are TRBV7-9 and TRBJ2-1, with 14 bases aligning to TRBD2. V lost 3 bases and J lost 8; bases outside the gene matches: 0. Germline-derived CDR1 and CDR2 are SEHNR and FQNEAQ (reference sequence). The CDR3 spans 14 residues. CDR3: CASSLGLAGDEQFF. CDR3 bases: TGTGCCAGCAGCTTGGGACTAGCGGGAGATGAGCAGTTCTTC.

With respect to this clonotype: Here the CDR3 omits its conserved ending phenylalanine or tryptophan, so a read error is the likely source. The V call is TRBV12-3 or TRBV12-4, the J call TRBJ2-1; 11 bases match TRBD1. This CDR3 region has 16 residues. CDR3 bases: TGTGCCTGCAGTCCCGGGACAGGGGGAGTCTACAATGAGCAGTTCTCC. This gives the protein CACSPGTGGVYNEQFS.

Details on this clonotype: Because the CDR3 is missing its conserved closing phenylalanine or tryptophan, this is likely a read error. The genes are TRBV11-3 and TRBJ2-2; 9 bases align to TRBD1. Germline CDR1 reads SGHNT; CDR2 reads YENEEA. Trimming cost V 0 bases and J 3 bases; bases outside gene matches: 5. The CDR3 has 17 amino acids. CDR3 DNA: TGTGCCAGCAGCTTAGAAGCGGGGACAGGGCACACCGGGGAGCTGTTTTCT. Residues: CASSLEAGTGHTGELFS.

Note on this clonotype: At one end, the junction sequence differs from germline, possibly due to a read error. The CDR3 is CASSAPTLTGDNQPRHF. The CDR3 DNA sequence: TGTGCCAGCAGTGCTCCCACTCTGACAGGGGACAATCAGCCCCGGCATTTT. This chain links TRBV6-6 with TRBJ1-5, with TRBD1 identical over 8 bases. The germline V gene encodes CDR1 MNHNY and CDR2 SVGAGI (reference sequence). This CDR3 is 17 amino acids long.

This clonotype was seen only a few times. The chain uses TRBV24-1 and TRBJ2-3; tentatively, D is TRBD1 (6 bases). This CDR3 is 15 amino acids long. The V and J ends lost 3 bases and 6 bases respectively, with 15 bases between them. The germline gives CDR1 KGHDR, CDR2 SFDVKD. The DNA of the CDR3 is TGTGCCACCAGTGATGGTTCTTTAGGACAGGATACGCAGTATTTT. The encoded protein is CATSDGSLGQDTQYF.

About this clonotype itself: This is likely a read error, given that the CDR3 carries no conserved phenylalanine or tryptophan at its end. The J gene is TRBJ2-2, the V gene TRBV11-1, with a tentative D call TRBD2 (5 bases). CDR1 and CDR2 from the germline V gene are SGHAT and FQDESV (reference sequence). V was shortened by 5 bases and J by 5 bases, with 15 bases between the two germline ends. The CDR3 consists of 15 residues. CDR3 coding DNA: TGTGCCAGCAGCAAATTACGGGGTGGGACCGGGGAGCTGTTTCTT. It yields the protein CASSKLRGGTGELFL.

This chain uses TRBV29-1 with TRBJ2-5, with D possibly being TRBD1 (5 bases). Trimming cost V 1 base and J 4 bases, with 16 bases left between them. The CDR3 is made up of 15 amino acids. CDR1 and CDR2 (germline): SQVTM, ANQGSEA. This CDR3 is CSVEADMVRVETQYF. The CDR3, as DNA: TGCAGCGTTGAAGCGGACATGGTGCGAGTAGAGACCCAGTACTTC.

The chain is built from TRBV14 and TRBJ2-5; D gene uncertain. The CDR3 covers 15 residues. Trimming left V 2 bases short and J 2 bases short, with 12 bases between. Germline V gene sequence: CDR1 SGHDN, CDR2 FVKESK. The CDR3: CASSQLYRVQETQYF. For the CDR3, the DNA is TGTGCCAGCAGCCAATTGTATCGGGTTCAAGAGACCCAGTACTTC.

In the case of this clonotype: One junction end disagrees with the germline gene, perhaps due to a read error. The J gene is TRBJ2-3, the V gene TRBV29-1, with D maybe TRBD2 (5 bases). CDR1 is SQVTM, CDR2 ANQGSEA, per germline. The CDR3 totals 16 residues. The CDR3 sequence is CGVQAGTRTSADTQYF. The CDR3 region has the DNA TGTGGCGTTCAGGCGGGTACCCGTACGAGCGCAGATACGCAGTATTTT.

This clonotype appeared once. A much bigger clone sits one base away, suggesting this may be a read error. The rearrangement joins TRBV29-1 to TRBJ1-1; D is possibly TRBD1 (5 bases). The CDR3 spans 15 residues. V lost 2 bases to trimming and J lost 2 bases, with 15 bases between them. Germline V gene data show CDR1 as SQVTM and CDR2 as ANQGSEA. The CDR3 DNA reads as TGCAGCGTTGAATGGCCAGGGTCCCCCAACACTGAAGCTTTCTTT. It translates to CSVEWPGSPNTEAFF.

The sample holds a few counts of this clonotype. The rearrangement uses TRBV6-7 and TRBJ2-7, with 7 bases identical to TRBD2. TRBV6-7 qualifies as an ORF whose function is uncertain. J was trimmed by 2 bases and V by 0 bases; bases with no gene match: 7. This CDR3 contains 16 residues. For the CDR3, the DNA is TGTGCCAGCAGTTACTCGAGTAGGACTAGGACCTACGAGCAGTACTTC. It codes for CASSYSSRTRTYEQYF.

This clonotype was detected ten times or more. J is TRBJ1-2 and V is TRBV6-2 or TRBV6-3; D remains unclear. The CDR3 contains 12 residues. Trimming took 2 bases from V and 8 from J, leaving 9 bases between them. CDR1 and CDR2 (germline): MNHEY, SVGEGT. In nucleotides, the CDR3 is TGTGCCAGCAGTTACGGGATAGGAGGCTACACCTTC. This gives the protein CASSYGIGGYTF.